This is a list of T cell receptor beta chains from one sample in a study of response to subunit inactivated influenza vaccine. TCRdb re-called the RT-PCR reads through MiXCR, storing one row per CDR3 protein. The data show around 470,000 distinct CDR3 sequences, approximately 7.8% seen once. The source was PBMCs from blood, collected 23 months after vaccination. Source of these receptors: a man aged 50 to 69 who received an inactivated influenza vaccine. The CDR3 runs from the conserved cysteine through the conserved F or W. The D gene is left open where the match is weak. Not all rows give a size; the values are once, few, many and, for expanded clones, a class.

v_call: TRBV20-1
d_call: TRBD2
j_call: TRBJ2-1
clone_size: many
cdr3_aa: CSAESAGAFNEQFF
cdr3_nt: TGCAGTGCCGAGTCAGCGGGGGCTTTCAATGAGCAGTTCTTC

v_call: TRBV4-3
d_call: .
j_call: TRBJ2-2
clone_size: few
cdr3_aa: CASSLRGGVIGELFF
cdr3_nt: TGCGCCAGCAGCCTTCGCGGCGGGGTTATAGGGGAGCTGTTTTTT

v_call: TRBV20-1
d_call: TRBD2
j_call: TRBJ2-5
clone_size: many
cdr3_aa: CSAREFASGAQETQYF
cdr3_nt: TGCAGTGCTAGAGAATTCGCTAGCGGGGCACAAGAGACCCAGTACTTC

v_call: TRBV7-9
d_call: .
j_call: TRBJ2-1
clone_size: few
cdr3_aa: CASSLETGYEQFF
cdr3_nt: TGTGCCAGCAGCCTAGAAACCGGCTATGAGCAGTTCTTC

v_call: TRBV18
d_call: .
j_call: TRBJ2-7
clone_size: .
cdr3_aa: CASSPGWFYEQYF
cdr3_nt: TGTGCCAGCTCACCGGGTTGGTTCTACGAGCAGTACTTC

v_call: TRBV20-1
d_call: TRBD2
j_call: TRBJ2-7
clone_size: .
cdr3_aa: CSASNLAGVPGGYEQYF
cdr3_nt: TGCAGTGCTAGCAATCTAGCGGGAGTACCGGGGGGCTACGAGCAGTACTTC

v_call: TRBV7-2
d_call: .
j_call: TRBJ2-4
clone_size: many
cdr3_aa: CASSPPGAKNIQYF
cdr3_nt: TGTGCCAGCAGCCCTCCAGGGGCCAAAAACATTCAGTACTTC

v_call: TRBV5-1
d_call: TRBD1
j_call: TRBJ2-7
clone_size: few
cdr3_aa: CASSIGTGGAYEQYF
cdr3_nt: TGCGCCAGCAGCATTGGGACAGGGGGCGCCTACGAGCAGTACTTC

v_call: TRBV12-3/TRBV12-4
d_call: .
j_call: TRBJ1-1
clone_size: few
cdr3_aa: CASTSNTEAFF
cdr3_nt: TGTGCCAGCACCTCGAACACTGAAGCTTTCTTT

v_call: TRBV10-3
d_call: .
j_call: TRBJ1-2
clone_size: .
cdr3_aa: CAISDSGHTVGGYTF
cdr3_nt: TGTGCCATCAGTGATTCGGGACATACCGTGGGAGGCTACACCTTC

v_call: TRBV6-2/TRBV6-3
d_call: .
j_call: TRBJ2-3
clone_size: .
cdr3_aa: CASSSIRAGYADTQYF
cdr3_nt: TGTGCCAGCAGTTCCATCCGGGCAGGGTACGCAGATACGCAGTATTTT

v_call: TRBV12-3/TRBV12-4
d_call: .
j_call: TRBJ1-3
clone_size: many
cdr3_aa: CASSPGRSSGNTIYF
cdr3_nt: TGTGCCAGCAGTCCGGGGAGAAGCTCTGGAAACACCATATATTTT

v_call: TRBV12-3/TRBV12-4
d_call: .
j_call: TRBJ2-1
clone_size: .
cdr3_aa: CASSHRGWSSYNEQFF
cdr3_nt: TGTGCCAGCAGCCACCGAGGCTGGAGCTCCTACAATGAGCAGTTCTTC

v_call: TRBV6-1
d_call: .
j_call: TRBJ2-2
clone_size: .
cdr3_aa: CASSQAGVRINTGELFF
cdr3_nt: TGTGCCAGCAGCCAGGCCGGTGTCAGGATAAACACCGGGGAGCTGTTTTTT

v_call: TRBV6-2/TRBV6-3
d_call: TRBD1
j_call: TRBJ2-6
clone_size: many
cdr3_aa: CASTPSGTGLAIGSGANVLTF
cdr3_nt: TGTGCCAGCACCCCCTCCGGGACAGGGTTAGCTATTGGTTCTGGGGCCAACGTCCTGACTTTC

v_call: TRBV24-1
d_call: .
j_call: TRBJ2-4
clone_size: .
cdr3_aa: CATSDSTVPGFQYF
cdr3_nt: TGTGCCACCAGTGATTCGACCGTGCCGGGGTTTCAGTACTTC

v_call: TRBV24-1
d_call: TRBD2
j_call: TRBJ2-3
clone_size: many
cdr3_aa: CATSDGPTSGRSTDTQYF
cdr3_nt: TGTGCCACCAGTGATGGGCCTACTAGCGGGAGGAGCACAGATACGCAGTATTTT

v_call: TRBV7-9
d_call: .
j_call: TRBJ2-5
clone_size: many
cdr3_aa: CASSLDGGVLETQYF
cdr3_nt: TGTGCCAGCAGCTTAGACGGGGGCGTCTTGGAGACCCAGTACTTC

v_call: TRBV18
d_call: .
j_call: TRBJ2-5
clone_size: .
cdr3_aa: CASSPAGAVRETQYF
cdr3_nt: TGTGCCAGCTCACCAGCGGGGGCGGTGAGAGAGACCCAGTACTTC

v_call: TRBV20-1
d_call: .
j_call: TRBJ2-5
clone_size: .
cdr3_aa: CSASPLQGLQETQYF
cdr3_nt: TGCAGTGCTAGCCCATTACAGGGACTCCAAGAGACCCAGTACTTC

v_call: TRBV12-3/TRBV12-4
d_call: TRBD2
j_call: TRBJ2-3
clone_size: many
cdr3_aa: CASSLTSGGADTQYF
cdr3_nt: TGCGCCAGCAGCTTGACTAGCGGGGGTGCAGATACGCAGTATTTT

v_call: TRBV5-6
d_call: TRBD2
j_call: TRBJ2-3
clone_size: many
cdr3_aa: CASSLTTSGGQTDTQYF
cdr3_nt: TGTGCCAGCAGCCTGACGACTAGCGGGGGCCAAACAGATACGCAGTATTTT

v_call: TRBV4-3
d_call: .
j_call: TRBJ2-5
clone_size: many
cdr3_aa: CASSQELRDGEETQYF
cdr3_nt: TGCGCCAGCAGCCAAGAGCTTCGGGACGGTGAAGAGACCCAGTACTTC